This is a list of T cell receptor beta chains from one sample in a study of cytomegalovirus exposure and HLA in healthy donors. Sequencing used immunoSEQ multiplex PCR; TCRdb keeps in-frame clones, though not all of them. The sample gives roughly 93,000 clones, more than 60% of which show up once; roughly 7.7% is in the top ten. Sequencing was carried out using PBMCs. These receptor sequences come from a human donor in good health. The CDR3 runs from the conserved cysteine through the conserved F or W. D genes are given only for firm matches. Only some rows state a clone size, as once, few, many or a class for expanded clones.

d_gene: NA
abundance: NA
j_gene: TRBJ1-4
v_gene: TRBV19
CDR3nt: TGTGCCAGTAGTTTAGCTGCAACTAATGAAAAACTGTTTTTT
CDR3aa: CASSLAATNEKLFF

d_gene: TRBD2
abundance: NA
j_gene: TRBJ2-1
v_gene: TRBV9
CDR3nt: TGTGCCAGCAGCGTAGAAGGGACTAGATCATATGAGCAGTTCTTC
CDR3aa: CASSVEGTRSYEQFF

d_gene: NA
abundance: NA
j_gene: TRBJ1-5
v_gene: TRBV7-9
CDR3nt: TGTGCCAGCAGCTCCGCCCTATGGAATCAGCCCCAGCATTTT
CDR3aa: CASSSALWNQPQHF

d_gene: TRBD1
abundance: NA
j_gene: TRBJ2-7
v_gene: TRBV6-1
CDR3nt: TGTGCCTCAATCCCGGGGACAGGACCTTACGAGCAGTACTTC
CDR3aa: CASIPGTGPYEQYF

d_gene: NA
abundance: NA
j_gene: TRBJ2-1
v_gene: TRBV6-5
CDR3nt: TGTGCCAGCAGGCGAAGAAACCTTAACTACAATGAGCAGTTCTTC
CDR3aa: CASRRRNLNYNEQFF

d_gene: NA
abundance: NA
j_gene: TRBJ2-1
v_gene: TRBV10-3
CDR3nt: TGTGCCATCAGTGAGTCGGCCGCAGGCGACAATGAGCAGTTCTTC
CDR3aa: CAISESAAGDNEQFF

d_gene: TRBD2
abundance: NA
j_gene: TRBJ2-1
v_gene: TRBV9
CDR3nt: TGTGCCAGCAGCCAACCGATAGCGGGAATAGCCTACAATGAGCAGTTCTTC
CDR3aa: CASSQPIAGIAYNEQFF

d_gene: TRBD1
abundance: NA
j_gene: TRBJ2-1
v_gene: TRBV15
CDR3nt: TGTGCCACCAGCAGAGGGACAGGGAACAACAATGAGCAGTTCTTC
CDR3aa: CATSRGTGNNNEQFF

d_gene: TRBD1
abundance: NA
j_gene: TRBJ2-7
v_gene: TRBV5-1
CDR3nt: TGCGCCAGCAGCACGGTGCCGGGACAGCTTTTCTACGAGCAGTACTTC
CDR3aa: CASSTVPGQLFYEQYF

d_gene: TRBD1
abundance: NA
j_gene: TRBJ1-5
v_gene: TRBV6-6
CDR3nt: TGTGCCAGCAGGACCGGGACAGGGAATCAGCCCCAGCATTTT
CDR3aa: CASRTGTGNQPQHF

d_gene: NA
abundance: NA
j_gene: TRBJ1-5
v_gene: TRBV6-6
CDR3nt: TGTGCCAGCAGTTCTAGAGGGGGTGGCCAGCCCCAGCATTTT
CDR3aa: CASSSRGGGQPQHF

d_gene: NA
abundance: NA
j_gene: TRBJ2-2
v_gene: TRBV6-4
CDR3nt: TGTGCCAGCACCCAGGTTCCCAACACCGGGGAGCTGTTTTTT
CDR3aa: CASTQVPNTGELFF

d_gene: TRBD2
abundance: few
j_gene: TRBJ2-1
v_gene: TRBV4-3
CDR3nt: TGCGCCAGCAGCCAAGATCCGCTAGCGGGGGAATACAATGAGCAGTTCTTC
CDR3aa: CASSQDPLAGEYNEQFF

d_gene: TRBD2
abundance: NA
j_gene: TRBJ2-7
v_gene: TRBV4-2
CDR3nt: TGTGCCAGCACCCCTACGGGGGGGGACCGATACGAGCAGTACTTC
CDR3aa: CASTPTGGDRYEQYF

d_gene: NA
abundance: once
j_gene: TRBJ2-1
v_gene: TRBV5-1
CDR3nt: TGCGCCAGCAGCTTGGAGGGCGTTGGGGAGACTGTGCAGTTCTTC
CDR3aa: CASSLEGVGETVQFF

d_gene: NA
abundance: once
j_gene: TRBJ2-3
v_gene: TRBV19
CDR3nt: TGTGCCAGTAGTATTTTGGGGCGTACGCAGTATTTT
CDR3aa: CASSILGRTQYF

d_gene: TRBD2
abundance: once
j_gene: TRBJ2-7
v_gene: TRBV6-5
CDR3nt: TGTGCCAGCAGTTACGTGGGACTAGCAAGCTACGAGCAGTACTTC
CDR3aa: CASSYVGLASYEQYF

d_gene: NA
abundance: few
j_gene: TRBJ2-4
v_gene: TRBV4-3
CDR3nt: TGCGCCAGCAGCTCGGCTAGCAAAAACATTCAGTACTTC
CDR3aa: CASSSASKNIQYF

d_gene: TRBD2
abundance: NA
j_gene: TRBJ2-3
v_gene: TRBV7-9
CDR3nt: TGTGCCAGCAGCTGGGGACTAGCGGGAGGGACAGATACGCAGTATTTT
CDR3aa: CASSWGLAGGTDTQYF

d_gene: NA
abundance: NA
j_gene: TRBJ1-3
v_gene: TRBV6-4
CDR3nt: TGTGCCAGCAGTCGACCAGGACACACTTCTGGAAACACCATATATTTT
CDR3aa: CASSRPGHTSGNTIYF

d_gene: TRBD2
abundance: NA
j_gene: TRBJ2-7
v_gene: TRBV5-1
CDR3nt: TGCGCCACCAGGGCGGTTCCGGGACTACCCTACGAGCAGTACTTC
CDR3aa: CATRAVPGLPYEQYF

d_gene: NA
abundance: NA
j_gene: TRBJ1-5
v_gene: TRBV7-8
CDR3nt: TGTGCCAGCACTCCAGCAGGTATAGGCAATCAGCCCCAGCATTTT
CDR3aa: CASTPAGIGNQPQHF

d_gene: TRBD2
abundance: NA
j_gene: TRBJ2-1
v_gene: TRBV19
CDR3nt: TGTGCCAGTAGTCGGGCTAGCGGGAGCTACAATGAGCAGTTCTTC
CDR3aa: CASSRASGSYNEQFF

d_gene: NA
abundance: NA
j_gene: TRBJ2-7
v_gene: TRBV18
CDR3nt: TGTGCCAGCTCACCAACAGGGCCCGAGCAGTACTTC
CDR3aa: CASSPTGPEQYF

d_gene: NA
abundance: once
j_gene: TRBJ1-4
v_gene: TRBV7-2
CDR3nt: TGTGCCAGCAGCTCAGCCCCAACAGAAGAAAAACTGTTTTTT
CDR3aa: CASSSAPTEEKLFF

d_gene: TRBD2
abundance: NA
j_gene: TRBJ2-1
v_gene: TRBV19
CDR3nt: TGTGCCAGTAGTATCAAGGGACTAGCGGGAGTATCCTACAATGAGCAGTTCTTC
CDR3aa: CASSIKGLAGVSYNEQFF

d_gene: NA
abundance: NA
j_gene: TRBJ2-7
v_gene: TRBV2
CDR3nt: TGTGCCAGCAGTCGGGACACCCTTTACGAGCAGTACTTC
CDR3aa: CASSRDTLYEQYF

d_gene: NA
abundance: NA
j_gene: TRBJ1-1
v_gene: TRBV6-6
CDR3nt: TGTGCCAGCAGTTACCTCCGGGGGGAAACTGAAGCTTTCTTT
CDR3aa: CASSYLRGETEAFF

d_gene: TRBD1
abundance: NA
j_gene: TRBJ1-1
v_gene: TRBV19
CDR3nt: TGTGCCAGTAAACAGGGGGCCGCGGGGAGCACTGAAGCTTTCTTT
CDR3aa: CASKQGAAGSTEAFF